Sequencing of this TCR beta chain was carried out in a study of blood T cell repertoires in COVID-19. Sequenced by immunoSEQ multiplex PCR; TCRdb stores in-frame clones only, minus some. The sample has about 160,000 clones, 82% seen once. Trimming removed 5 bases at V and 4 bases at J, with 5 bases between. Germline-derived CDR1 and CDR2 are SGHDN and FVKESK. The CDR3 runs to 11 residues. This clone was counted a few times. The chain couples TRBV14 to TRBJ1-1; D remains unclear. The sequenced sample was peripheral blood. This clonotype was sampled from a middle-aged woman with COVID-19, enrolled during active disease. The CDR3 sequence is CASSGGTEAFF. CDR3 sequence (DNA): TGTGCCAGCAGCGGAGGCACTGAAGCTTTCTTT.